Shown below are 31 T cell receptor beta chains from a single sample sequenced in a study of cytomegalovirus exposure and HLA in healthy donors. PCR primers comprised 60 Vbeta and 13 Jbeta primers. Profiling relied on immunoSEQ multiplex PCR, and the TCRdb table lists in-frame clones only, not all of them. This sample has about 130,000 clones, with 75% to 85% found just once. Sequencing was done on a sample of PBMCs. The receptors come from a girl aged 2 to 9 in good health and CMV-seronegative.

This clone was found a few times. The chain links TRBV4-1 to TRBJ2-3; D is unresolved. The germline CDR1 and CDR2 sequences are MGHRA and YSYEKL. This CDR3 spans 15 amino acids. Trimming took 0 bases from V and 4 from J, leaving 11 bases between them. The DNA for the CDR3 is TGCGCCAGCAGCCAAGAAACAATCCTAGCAGATACGCAGTATTTT. This gives the protein CASSQETILADTQYF.

The rearrangement uses TRBV4-1 and TRBJ1-2, with a weak D call TRBD1 (6 bases). The length of the CDR3 is 15 residues. CDR1 is MGHRA and CDR2 is YSYEKL in the germline V gene. V lost 0 bases to trimming and J lost 6 bases, with 14 bases between them. The CDR3 sequence is CASSQEAGRGDGYTF. DNA of the CDR3: TGCGCCAGCAGCCAAGAGGCTGGCAGGGGTGATGGCTACACCTTC.

The J gene is TRBJ1-4, the V gene TRBV7-8; D gene ambiguous. V dropped 1 base and J dropped 8 bases, with 8 bases sitting between them. Germline CDR1 is SGHVS and CDR2 is FQNEAQ. The CDR3 is made up of 13 amino acids. CDR3 nucleotides: TGTGCCAGCAGCTTAGGCCCGGAGGAAAAACTGTTTTTT. It specifies CASSLGPEEKLFF. Supplemented by reference TRBV7-8 and TRBJ1-4, the full variable domain reads GAGVSQSPRYKVAKRGQDVALRCDPISGHVSLFWYQQALGQGPEFLTYFQNEAQLDKSGLPSDRFFAERPEGSVSTLKIQRTQQEDSAVYLCASSLGPEEKLFFGSGTQLSVL.

In this sample, this clone turned up once. The chain employs TRBV10-3 and TRBJ2-3; possibly TRBD2 for D (6 bases). Germline CDR1 ENHRY, CDR2 SYGVKD. There are 13 residues in the CDR3. V was shortened by 8 bases and J by 0 bases, with 9 bases between the two germline ends. Written as DNA, the CDR3 is TGTGCCATCCAAGGGACTAGCACAGATACGCAGTATTTT. Translated: CAIQGTSTDTQYF.

V usage is TRBV7-9 and J usage is TRBJ2-1, with 9 bases matching TRBD2. The trim removed 2 bases at V and 4 bases at J, leaving 0 bases unmatched. The V gene's germline CDR1 is SEHNR and CDR2 FQNEAQ (reference sequence). The CDR3 runs to 14 residues. As DNA, the CDR3 is TGTGCCAGCAGCTTACTAGCGGGGTACAATGAGCAGTTCTTC. As protein: CASSLLAGYNEQFF.

The chain recombines TRBV7-8 with TRBJ1-1; D is unclear. Germline values: CDR1 SGHVS, CDR2 FQNEAQ. Trimming removed 5 bases from V and 4 bases from J, with 23 bases in between. The length of the CDR3 is 17 residues. CDR3 nucleotide sequence: TGTGCCAGCAGCCCCCGGACTGGACCGCCTAAGGGCACTGAAGCTTTCTTT. Protein sequence: CASSPRTGPPKGTEAFF.

The chain is built from TRBV4-1 and TRBJ2-3; the match to TRBD2 covers 8 bases. With V trimmed by 2 bases and J by 2 bases, 6 bases remained unmatched. This CDR3 comprises 16 residues. Looked up from germline, CDR1 is MGHRA and CDR2 is YSYEKL. In nucleotides, the CDR3 is TGCGCCAGCAGCCAAATCGGGGGGGGCGACACAGATACGCAGTATTTT. It encodes CASSQIGGGDTDTQYF.

A note on this clone: The same CDR3 can be traced to other DNA sequences in this sample. J is TRBJ1-2 and V is TRBV5-1; the match to TRBD1 covers 7 bases. This CDR3 has 16 residues. Trimming at V came to 0 bases and at J to 1 base, leaving 6 bases not matched to a gene. CDR1 SGHRS and CDR2 YFSETQ come from the germline V gene. CDR3 residues: CASSLARQGDNYGYTF. The CDR3 region has the DNA TGCGCCAGCAGCTTGGCACGGCAGGGGGATAACTATGGCTACACCTTC.

This clone was seen a handful of times. The CDR3: CASSEPQPAAYNEQFF. The CDR3 nucleotides are TGTGCCAGCAGTGAACCCCAGCCAGCGGCGTACAATGAGCAGTTCTTC. This chain uses TRBV25-1 with TRBJ2-1, with D possibly being TRBD2 (5 bases). CDR1 and CDR2 from the germline V gene are MGHDK and SYGVNS. This CDR3 comprises 16 residues. Trimming stripped 2 bases from V and 4 bases from J, with 15 bases between.

The rearrangement links TRBV7-9 to TRBJ2-5; 10 bases map to TRBD2. The trim removed 3 bases at V and 13 bases at J, leaving 5 bases unmatched. CDR3 size: 12 residues. CDR1 is SEHNR and CDR2 is FQNEAQ in the germline V gene (reference sequence). Here the CDR3 reads CASSFQREGLYF. The CDR3 region has the DNA TGTGCCAGCAGCTTCCAGCGGGAGGGTTTGTACTTC.

The chain combines TRBV7-8 with TRBJ2-5, with 9 bases lining up with TRBD1. There are 16 residues in the CDR3. V was clipped by 1 base and J by 5 bases; unmatched bases: 8. Germline-derived CDR1 and CDR2 are SGHVS and FQNEAQ. CDR3 in DNA: TGTGCCAGCAGCTTAGACAGGGGGCTGGTTCGGGAGACCCAGTACTTC. Amino acid sequence: CASSLDRGLVRETQYF.

The chain is built from TRBV5-4 and TRBJ2-3, with TRBD2 matching over 9 bases. V lost 2 bases, J lost 2 bases, and 6 bases stayed unmatched. Germline V gene sequence: CDR1 SGHNT, CDR2 YYREEE (reference sequence). The CDR3 contains 16 residues. For the CDR3, the DNA is TGTGCCAGCAGCTTTGGGCTAGCGGGGCCCACAGATACGCAGTATTTT. It specifies CASSFGLAGPTDTQYF.

This rearrangement joins TRBV27 to TRBJ2-5; 9 bases map to TRBD2. Germline lookup yields CDR1 MNHEY and CDR2 SMNVEV (reference sequence). The CDR3 is 13 amino acids. The junction had 5 bases not matched to a gene; V was cut back by 8 bases and J by 4 bases. The CDR3 protein is CASSGREGETQYF. The CDR3 DNA is TGTGCCAGCTCGGGGCGGGAGGGAGAGACCCAGTACTTC.

J is TRBJ2-3 and V is TRBV27, with D maybe TRBD2 (7 bases). The CDR3 is made up of 14 amino acids. CDR1 is MNHEY and CDR2 is SMNVEV in the germline V gene (reference sequence). The germline V and J ends were trimmed by 1 base and 4 bases, with 9 bases remaining between them. The CDR3 region has the DNA TGTGCCAGCAGTTTATTGGGGGGGCCAGATACGCAGTATTTT. Translation gives CASSLLGGPDTQYF.

The chain joins TRBV11-1 to TRBJ1-2; no reliable D call. CDR1 and CDR2 (germline): SGHAT, FQDESV (reference sequence). V lost 5 bases to trimming and J lost 2 bases, with 21 bases between them. The CDR3 is made up of 17 amino acids. DNA for the CDR3: TGTGCCAGCAGCGCACGGGCGTGGGAGAATGCGAACTATGGCTACACCTTC. Its protein is CASSARAWENANYGYTF.

This clone was found a few times. The chain links TRBV9 to TRBJ1-5; D is unresolved. V shed 0 bases and J shed 9 bases, with 10 bases lying between them. Germline V gene data show CDR1 as SGDLS and CDR2 as YYNGEE. The CDR3 has 13 residues. CDR3 DNA: TGTGCCAGCAGCGTAGGTGTGTCGCGGCCCCAGCATTTT. Its protein is CASSVGVSRPQHF.

This chain connects TRBV7-2 to TRBJ1-5, with a tentative D call TRBD1 (6 bases). Germline V gives CDR1 SGHTA, CDR2 FQGNSA. Between the trimmed V and J ends, which lost 2 bases and 7 bases, there was a span of 12 bases. This CDR3 has 14 amino acids. Here the CDR3 reads CASSLSTGTQPQHF. CDR3 DNA sequence: TGTGCCAGCAGCTTATCGACAGGAACGCAGCCCCAGCATTTT.

This rearrangement joins TRBV2 to TRBJ1-4; 10 nucleotides align to TRBD1. V shed 7 bases and J 4 bases; nucleotides not matched to a gene: 18. The CDR3 extends over 19 amino acids. Germline V gene data show CDR1 as SNHLY and CDR2 as FYNNEI. CDR3 sequence reads: CASINRDRGLIPNNEKLFF. As DNA, the CDR3 is TGTGCCAGCATTAACCGGGACAGGGGTTTAATCCCCAATAATGAAAAACTGTTTTTT.

The V call is TRBV28, the J call TRBJ2-7, with 13 nucleotides matching TRBD2. Germline loops: CDR1 MDHEN, CDR2 SYDVKM. The CDR3 contains 16 residues. V lost 4 bases, J lost 8 bases, and 11 bases stayed unmatched. The CDR3 DNA reads TGTGCCAGCAGTTCCGAAGGACTAGCGGGAGTAGACAAGCAGTACTTC. It is translated as CASSSEGLAGVDKQYF.

The J gene is TRBJ2-5, the V gene TRBV5-6; 11 nucleotides line up with TRBD2. This CDR3 region has 15 residues. Per germline, CDR1 SGHDT and CDR2 YYEEEE. With 0 bases clipped from V and 5 bases from J, the junction kept 3 bases outside the gene matches. CDR3 nucleotides: TGTGCCAGCAGCTTGGGACTAGCGGGGCCGGAGACCCAGTACTTC. This encodes CASSLGLAGPETQYF.

The chain carries TRBV12-2 and TRBJ1-2; the D segment call TRBD1 is taken from the table without a DNA check. TRBV12-2 is noted as a pseudogene. CDR3 length: 15 amino acids. The CDR3 region has the DNA TGTGCAAGTCGCTTAGGGCAGGAAGCTGGCTGTGGCTACACCTTC. Its translation is CASRLGQEAGCGYTF.

This sequence joins TRBV6-5 and TRBJ2-7; 9 bases align to TRBD1. The CDR3 covers 15 residues. With 6 bases clipped from V and 0 bases from J, the junction kept 6 bases outside the gene matches. Germline V gives CDR1 MNHEY, CDR2 SVGAGI. The CDR3 sequence is CASRGDREPSYEQYF. Here the CDR3 DNA reads TGTGCCAGCAGAGGGGACAGGGAACCCTCCTACGAGCAGTACTTC.

The chain is built from TRBV30 and TRBJ1-5, with 9 positions matching TRBD1. CDR1 is GTSNPN and CDR2 is SVGIG in the germline V gene (reference sequence). Unmatched junction bases numbered 10, after V lost 5 bases and J lost 8 bases. This CDR3 spans 14 amino acids. The CDR3 protein is CAWGTGPLREPQHF. CDR3 nucleotides: TGTGCCTGGGGGACAGGGCCTCTCAGAGAGCCCCAGCATTTT.

This chain connects TRBV7-9 to TRBJ1-4, with TRBD1 as a possible D gene (5 bases). The CDR3 contains 18 residues. V lost 9 bases, J lost 2 bases, and 25 bases lay in between. The germline V gene has CDR1 SEHNR and CDR2 FQNEAQ (reference sequence). The CDR3, as DNA: TGTGCCAGTGTCTCCTCAAATGGAGGGGAAATGACTAATGAAAAACTGTTTTTT. This gives the protein CASVSSNGGEMTNEKLFF.

This clone was counted once. This chain connects TRBV4-1 to TRBJ1-3, with TRBD1 matching 7 bases. The V gene end was trimmed by 1 base and the J gene end by 7 bases; junction bases not matched to a gene: 7. Germline V CDR1 and CDR2: MGHRA, YSYEKL. This CDR3 region has 15 residues. CDR3 sequence: CASSQVTRGPNTIYF. The CDR3 DNA reads TGCGCCAGCAGCCAAGTGACTAGGGGGCCCAACACCATATATTTT.

The chain uses TRBV11-2 and TRBJ2-4, with TRBD1 matching 7 bases. Per germline, CDR1 SGHAT and CDR2 FQNNGV. Trimming removed 0 bases from V and 4 bases from J; junction bases left unmatched: 15. This CDR3 has 19 amino acids. CDR3 loop: CASSLDVSNSSGQKNIQYF. The CDR3 bases are TGTGCCAGCAGCTTAGATGTCTCCAATTCCTCGGGACAGAAAAACATTCAGTACTTC.

The chain employs TRBV5-1 and TRBJ1-1, with TRBD1 matching 7 bases. Unmatched junction bases numbered 5, after V lost 4 bases and J lost 2 bases. CDR1 SGHRS and CDR2 YFSETQ come from the germline V gene. The CDR3 contains 14 residues. CDR3 protein: CASSVGTVNTEAFF. The CDR3 DNA follows: TGCGCCAGCAGCGTGGGGACAGTAAACACTGAAGCTTTCTTT.

The chain uses TRBV7-2 and TRBJ2-7; 12 nucleotides match TRBD2. CDR3 size: 14 residues. Germline CDR1 reads SGHTA; CDR2 reads FQGNSA. V trimming: 2 bases; J trimming: 7 bases; junction bases outside the gene matches: 3. As DNA, the CDR3 is TGTGCCAGCAGCTTATCTAGCGGGAGGGAGGAGCAGTACTTC. It encodes CASSLSSGREEQYF.

This rearrangement joins TRBV28 to TRBJ2-5; 11 bases map to TRBD1. The CDR3 totals 16 residues. Unmatched junction bases numbered 7, after V lost 3 bases and J lost 4 bases. Germline lookup yields CDR1 MDHEN and CDR2 SYDVKM. DNA for the CDR3: TGTGCCAGCAGTTTTGGTACGGACAGGGGGCGAGAGACCCAGTACTTC. Its protein is CASSFGTDRGRETQYF. Using reference TRBV28 and TRBJ2-5 for the parts outside the CDR3, the full variable domain is DVKVTQSSRYLVKRTGEKVFLECVQDMDHENMFWYRQDPGLGLRLIYFSYDVKMKEKGDIPEGYSVSREKKERFSLILESASTNQTSMYLCASSFGTDRGRETQYFGPGTRLLVL.

V usage is TRBV7-9 and J usage is TRBJ2-7; D not certain. V dropped 4 bases and J dropped 4 bases, with 11 bases sitting between them. The CDR3 consists of 13 residues. Germline V gives CDR1 SEHNR, CDR2 FQNEAQ (reference sequence). In DNA, the CDR3 is TGTGCCAGCAGCTCCTCCTCGTCGTACGAGCAGTACTTC. This codes for CASSSSSSYEQYF. The whole variable domain, filled in from reference TRBV7-9 and TRBJ2-7, reads DTGVSQNPRHKITKRGQNVTFRCDPISEHNRLYWYRQTLGQGPEFLTYFQNEAQLEKSRLLSDRFSAERPKGSFSTLEIQRTEQGDSAMYLCASSSSSSYEQYFGPGTRLTVT.

The chain couples TRBV6-1 to TRBJ1-5; possibly TRBD1 for D (5 bases). This CDR3 is built from 20 residues. The V end lost 2 bases, the J end lost 5 bases, and 28 bases lay between the germline ends. Germline CDR1 and CDR2: MNHNS and SASEGT. In DNA form, the CDR3 reads TGTGCCAGCAGTGAATTGGTCAGGGATGCCACCCCATGGCCCCATCAGCCCCAGCATTTT. It translates to CASSELVRDATPWPHQPQHF.